This is a list of T cell receptor beta chains from one sample in a study of cytomegalovirus exposure and HLA in healthy donors. Libraries were prepared by immunoSEQ multiplex PCR; TCRdb keeps only in-frame clonotypes and omits some of them. This table has 200,000 to 300,000 clones, about 88% appearing once. Sequencing input: PBMCs. These TCRs come from a girl aged 2-10 years in good health and CMV-seronegative. The CDR3 runs from the conserved cysteine through the conserved F or W. The D gene is left open where the match is weak.

CDR3nt	CDR3aa	v_gene	j_gene	d_gene
TGCGCCAGCAGCCCAAACTCTGGAAACACCATATATTTT	CASSPNSGNTIYF	TRBV5-1	TRBJ1-3	-
TGCGCCAGCAGCCCCCACCGGGCCGGGGTATGGTATGGCTACACCTTC	CASSPHRAGVWYGYTF	TRBV10-2	TRBJ1-2	-
TGTGCCAGCAGCTTACGGCGTCAGGGTTCACCCCTCCACTTT	CASSLRRQGSPLHF	TRBV13	TRBJ1-6	-
TGTGCCAGCAGCTCAAACGGACAGGGGATTGGAGAGACCCAGTACTTC	CASSSNGQGIGETQYF	TRBV7-3	TRBJ2-5	TRBD1
TGCGCCAGCAGCCAAGAAGAGAGCAATCAGCCCCAGCATTTT	CASSQEESNQPQHF	TRBV4-1	TRBJ1-5	-
TGTGCCAGCAGTCGCGACAGCCTGAACACTGAAGCTTTCTTT	CASSRDSLNTEAFF	TRBV6-5	TRBJ1-1	-
TGCGCCAGCAGCTTGGCCGGTCGGGACAGGGTCCAGGTTCCCGATGGCTACACCTTC	CASSLAGRDRVQVPDGYTF	TRBV5-1	TRBJ1-2	TRBD1
TGTGCCAGCAGTTCAACTAGCGGGAGAAGGAATGAGCAGTTCTTC	CASSSTSGRRNEQFF	TRBV11-2	TRBJ2-1	TRBD2
TGCGCCAGCAGCTTGATTCGGGGATTCCAAGAGACCCAGTACTTC	CASSLIRGFQETQYF	TRBV5-1	TRBJ2-5	-
TGTGCCAGCAGCGCCGGGACAGGGCTATCAGATACGCAGTATTTT	CASSAGTGLSDTQYF	TRBV6-1	TRBJ2-3	TRBD1
TGTGCCAGCAGTTTAACAGGGGGTCGGATGAACACTGAAGCTTTCTTT	CASSLTGGRMNTEAFF	TRBV28	TRBJ1-1	TRBD1
TGTGCCAGCAGCCAAGATGGAGAGGACTTC	CASSQDGEDF	TRBV14	TRBJ2-7	-
TGTGCCAGCAACCCAGACAGGGAGCTCGGCTACACCTTC	CASNPDRELGYTF	TRBV2	TRBJ1-2	TRBD1
TGTGCCAGCAGCTTCGTTAACACGAATCAGCCCCAGCATTTT	CASSFVNTNQPQHF	TRBV7-9	TRBJ1-5	-
TGTGCCAATACAGCGGGGGGCCGGGGTCAGTTCTTC	CANTAGGRGQFF	TRBV2	TRBJ2-1	TRBD2
TGTGCCAGCAGCCAACCCACAGGCCTCTATGGCTACACCTTC	CASSQPTGLYGYTF	TRBV14	TRBJ1-2	-
TGTGCCAGCAGCCCTTTACCGGGGGACAGGGGCGGTAGGGCAGATACGCAGTATTTT	CASSPLPGDRGGRADTQYF	TRBV7-3	TRBJ2-3	TRBD1
TGTGCCAGCAGCTTGGGGGCAACCAACTATGGCTACACCTTC	CASSLGATNYGYTF	TRBV5-8	TRBJ1-2	-
TGTGCCAGCAAGTCGGGCGGGGGGCCGCAGTACTTC	CASKSGGGPQYF	TRBV6-1	TRBJ2-7	TRBD2
TGTGCCAGCAGTTACTCTAGCGGGGATTACAATGAGCAGTTCTTC	CASSYSSGDYNEQFF	TRBV6-5	TRBJ2-1	TRBD2
TGTGCCTGGAGTGTATCCGTGTACGAGCAGTACTTC	CAWSVSVYEQYF	TRBV30	TRBJ2-7	-
TGTGCCAGCAGTTTATCGCGGCGGGAGGGCCGCGAGCAGTACTTC	CASSLSRREGREQYF	TRBV27	TRBJ2-7	TRBD2
TGTGCCAGCAGTTCTCCAGCGGGAGGAGATACGCAGTATTTT	CASSSPAGGDTQYF	TRBV25-1	TRBJ2-3	TRBD2